Given below is one T cell receptor (beta chain) in context. Its cognate antigen is unknown. The sample is drawn from a study of cytomegalovirus exposure and HLA in healthy donors. Study results and limitations: Both high specificity and high sensitivity reportedly marked the classifier's diagnosis of cytomegalovirus status.

A multiplex PCR was run with 60 Vbeta primers and 13 Jbeta primers. The method was immunoSEQ multiplex PCR; TCRdb's version includes in-frame clones alone and lacks a portion of them. This sample's table has about 130,000 clones. Germline V CDR1 and CDR2: ENHRY, SYGVKD. V lost 2 bases and J 8 bases, leaving 12 bases between the germline ends. There are 14 residues in the CDR3. V is TRBV10-3 and J is TRBJ1-4; a possible D gene is TRBD1 (5 bases). Sequences were obtained from PBMCs. This TCR was recovered from a woman aged 55-69 years in good health and CMV-seronegative. The CDR3 region has the DNA TGTGCCATCAGTGAGCAGGGTAGTGGGGAAAAACTGTTTTTT. It encodes CAISEQGSGEKLFF.